This T cell receptor beta chain appears in the sequencing data of a study of T cell responses to AZD1222 COVID-19 vaccine. Clones were sequenced by immunoSEQ multiplex PCR, and TCRdb holds only the in-frame ones, with some missing. The repertoire holds fewer than 120,000 clones, with 80% to 95% as singletons. Trimming cost V 0 bases and J 1 base, with 11 bases left between them. Per the germline V gene, CDR1 is SGHVS and CDR2 is FNYEAQ. The CDR3 loop spans 16 amino acids. V is TRBV7-6 and J is TRBJ2-3; TRBD2 is a possible D gene (5 bases). The sample in question was peripheral blood, obtained on day 0 of AZD1222 vaccination. This TCR was sampled from an adult in good health. CDR3 amino acids: CASSLAGDRGTDTQYF. CDR3 DNA: TGTGCCAGCAGCTTAGCGGGAGACCGGGGCACAGATACGCAGTATTTT.